This is a list of T cell receptor beta chains from one sample in a study of shared clonotypes between healthy human individuals. Data came from immunoSEQ multiplex PCR; TCRdb stores just in-frame clones and leaves some out. The top ten hold 0.1% to 0.15% of the sample, which has 2 million to 2.5 million clones, almost 96% seen once. The sample comprised naive CD4+ T cells sorted from blood. The receptors originated from a man between 18 and 35 years old in good health. Each CDR3 is given with its conserved first and last residue. A D gene is named only where the DNA matches it firmly. Not every row has a clone size; where given, it reads once, few, many or a size class.

TRBJ1-3 NA TRBV9 NA CASSTEGTSGNTIYF TGTGCCAGCAGCACTGAGGGGACCTCTGGAAACACCATATATTTT
TRBJ2-2 NA TRBV6-1 NA CASSPQRSGGELFF TGTGCCAGCTCCCCCCAGAGGTCGGGCGGGGAGCTGTTTTTT
TRBJ1-5 NA TRBV19 NA CASSFQTELPQHF TGTGCCAGTAGTTTCCAAACGGAATTGCCCCAGCATTTT
TRBJ2-1 TRBD2 TRBV6-6 NA CASSYSRLAENEQFF TGTGCCAGCAGTTACTCCCGACTAGCGGAAAATGAGCAGTTCTTC
TRBJ2-5 TRBD2 TRBV9 NA CASSVDGGGETQYF TGTGCCAGCAGCGTAGACGGGGGAGGGGAGACCCAGTACTTC
TRBJ1-1 NA TRBV6-5 once CASRSGRDTEAFF TGTGCCAGCAGGTCAGGCCGGGACACTGAAGCTTTCTTT
TRBJ2-7 TRBD1 TRBV7-8 NA CASSLRDRAYEQYF TGTGCCAGCAGCTTACGGGACAGGGCTTACGAGCAGTACTTC
TRBJ1-5 NA TRBV5-6 NA CASSLWLTGNNQPQHF TGTGCCAGCAGCTTGTGGCTTACAGGCAACAATCAGCCCCAGCATTTT
TRBJ2-3 TRBD1 TRBV5-1 NA CASSSGQYTDTQYF TGCGCCAGCAGCTCGGGACAGTACACAGATACGCAGTATTTT
TRBJ2-3 TRBD1 TRBV7-9 NA CAGSHSDRDRTDTQYF TGTGCCGGCAGCCACTCCGACAGGGACCGCACAGATACGCAGTATTTT
TRBJ1-5 TRBD1 TRBV28 NA CASRAPGQGNQPQHF TGTGCCAGCAGAGCCCCGGGACAGGGGAATCAGCCCCAGCATTTT
TRBJ2-5 NA TRBV5-6 NA CASSSTDSPYRTQYF TGTGCCAGCAGCTCCACCGACAGTCCCTATCGGACCCAGTACTTC
TRBJ2-7 TRBD1 TRBV5-6 once CASSKWTGINYEQYF TGTGCCAGCAGTAAATGGACAGGAATCAATTACGAGCAGTACTTC
TRBJ2-3 NA TRBV5-1 NA CASSEGADTQYF TGCGCCAGCAGCGAGGGAGCAGATACGCAGTATTTT
TRBJ2-7 TRBD2 TRBV5-1 NA CASSLGRPGTSGLAYEQYF TGCGCCAGCAGCCTTGGGAGACCCGGGACTAGCGGGCTTGCCTACGAGCAGTACTTC
TRBJ2-1 NA TRBV18 once CASSPRKENEQFF TGTGCCAGCTCACCACGCAAGGAAAATGAGCAGTTCTTC
TRBJ2-3 NA TRBV11-2 NA CASSLGRSDTQYF TGTGCCAGCAGCTTAGGAAGGTCGGATACGCAGTATTTT
TRBJ2-5 NA TRBV18 NA CASSPRRDQETQYF TGTGCCAGCTCACCACGGCGGGACCAAGAGACCCAGTACTTC
TRBJ1-2 TRBD1 TRBV7-6 NA CASSLTGDYGYTF TGTGCCAGCAGCTTGACAGGGGACTATGGCTACACCTTC
TRBJ2-7 TRBD2 TRBV11-2 NA CASSLKLAGDMGGGYEQYF TGTGCCAGCAGCTTAAAACTAGCGGGAGATATGGGGGGCGGCTACGAGCAGTACTTC
TRBJ1-1 TRBD1 TRBV12-5 NA CASGLTGTTEAFF TGTGCTAGTGGGCTGACAGGGACCACTGAAGCTTTCTTT
TRBJ2-7 NA TRBV6-5 NA CASSYSGIEGYEQYF TGTGCCAGCAGTTACTCGGGGATCGAGGGCTACGAGCAGTACTTC
TRBJ2-1 NA TRBV7-2 NA CASSLAPLGKTGTFRNEQFF TGTGCCAGCAGCTTAGCGCCGCTGGGTAAGACAGGGACTTTTCGGAATGAGCAGTTCTTC
TRBJ2-7 NA TRBV2 NA CASTFLSVGSYEQYF TGTGCCAGCACTTTCCTTAGTGTCGGGTCCTACGAGCAGTACTTC
TRBJ2-7 NA TRBV28 NA CASRDRYLQYF TGTGCCAGCAGAGACAGGTATTTGCAGTACTTC
TRBJ1-1 NA TRBV6-5 NA CASSFGGRGNTEAFF TGTGCCAGCAGTTTTGGAGGGCGCGGTAACACTGAAGCTTTCTTT
TRBJ1-1 TRBD1 TRBV6-5 NA CASSQQGKTEAFF TGTGCCAGCAGCCAACAGGGGAAAACTGAAGCTTTCTTT
TRBJ1-2 TRBD1 TRBV19 NA CASSTGQGRGYTF TGTGCCAGTAGTACGGGACAGGGAAGAGGCTACACCTTC
TRBJ2-7 TRBD1 TRBV9 NA CASSVGGTGAAEQYF TGTGCCAGCAGCGTAGGGGGGACAGGGGCGGCCGAGCAGTACTTC
TRBJ2-7 NA TRBV7-6 NA CASSPGLSYEQYF TGTGCCAGCAGCCCGGGTCTCTCCTACGAGCAGTACTTC
TRBJ2-1 NA TRBV11-2 NA CASSRTGSYNEQFF TGTGCCAGCAGCCGAACAGGAAGCTACAATGAGCAGTTCTTC
TRBJ2-7 NA TRBV28 NA CASNSVGRAYEQYF TGTGCCAGCAACTCGGTGGGCAGGGCCTACGAGCAGTACTTC
TRBJ1-6 NA TRBV9 NA CASSAENPDFASPLHF TGTGCCAGCAGCGCAGAAAATCCAGACTTTGCTTCACCCCTCCACTTT
TRBJ1-5 NA TRBV5-6 NA CASSQYRTEKDPPQHF TGTGCCAGCAGCCAGTATAGGACAGAAAAGGACCCGCCCCAGCATTTT
TRBJ2-3 NA TRBV7-2 NA CASSLGLTDTQYF TGTGCCAGCAGCTTAGGGCTCACAGATACGCAGTATTTT
TRBJ1-2 NA TRBV27 NA CASSKERGPNYGYTF TGTGCCAGCAGTAAGGAGCGGGGTCCTAACTATGGCTACACCTTC
TRBJ1-2 NA TRBV6-5 NA CASSYRGEVYGYTF TGTGCCAGCAGTTACCGGGGCGAGGTCTATGGCTACACCTTC
TRBJ2-1 TRBD1 TRBV6-1 once CASSDAGTGSNEQFF TGTGCCAGCAGTGATGCCGGGACAGGGTCCAATGAGCAGTTCTTC
TRBJ1-5 NA TRBV4-3 NA CASSQRPLQVPQHF TGCGCCAGCAGCCAAAGACCGCTGCAGGTGCCCCAGCATTTT
TRBJ2-1 NA TRBV7-9 NA CASSSQGLHNEQFF TGTGCCAGCAGCTCTCAGGGGCTACACAATGAGCAGTTCTTC
TRBJ2-1 TRBD2 TRBV19 NA CASKGLAGYNEQFF TGTGCCAGTAAAGGACTAGCGGGGTACAATGAGCAGTTCTTC
TRBJ2-5 NA TRBV7-7 once CASSKTGAHLDF TGTGCTAGCAGCAAGACTGGAGCTCATCTGGACTTC
TRBJ2-2 TRBD1 TRBV10-1 NA CASSGNRDRNTGELFF TGCGCCAGCAGTGGAAACCGGGACAGGAACACCGGGGAGCTGTTTTTT
TRBJ2-7 NA TRBV18 NA CASSPPGLLYEQYF TGTGCCAGCTCACCACCGGGACTCTTGTACGAGCAGTACTTC
TRBJ1-5 NA TRBV19 NA CASSLLGQPQHF TGTGCCAGTAGTCTTCTAGGACAGCCCCAGCATTTT
TRBJ2-7 NA TRBV30 few CASGGGRWDEQYF TGTGCCTCTGGGGGGGGCCGCTGGGACGAGCAGTACTTC
TRBJ1-5 NA TRBV5-6 NA CASSSLDGGRGNQPQHF TGTGCCAGCAGCTCGCTAGATGGGGGAAGAGGTAATCAGCCCCAGCATTTT
TRBJ2-7 NA TRBV21-1 NA CAPSLGERYEQYF TGTGCCCCTAGTCTGGGGGAGCGGTACGAGCAGTACTTC
TRBJ2-2 TRBD2 TRBV30 NA CAWRLAVVGELFF TGTGCCTGGAGACTAGCGGTAGTCGGGGAGCTGTTTTTT
TRBJ2-7 TRBD2 TRBV27 NA CASSFKLAGVVTYEQYF TGTGCCAGCAGTTTCAAACTAGCGGGAGTTGTTACCTACGAGCAGTACTTC
TRBJ1-5 NA TRBV5-1 NA CASSLDGQLNQPQHF TGCGCCAGCAGCTTGGACGGACAGCTCAATCAGCCCCAGCATTTT
TRBJ2-5 NA TRBV29-1 NA CSVDSAAGAQETQYF TGCAGCGTTGACTCCGCCGCAGGGGCGCAAGAGACCCAGTACTTC
TRBJ2-7 NA TRBV5-6 NA CASSLRLGGLGYEQYF TGTGCCAGCAGCTTAAGACTGGGGGGCTTGGGCTACGAGCAGTACTTC
TRBJ2-7 NA TRBV6-1 NA CASSENRAYEQYF TGTGCCAGCAGTGAAAACCGAGCGTACGAGCAGTACTTC
TRBJ2-1 NA TRBV7-7 NA CASSEGEGPYNEQFF TGTGCTAGCAGCGAAGGTGAGGGTCCCTACAATGAGCAGTTCTTC
TRBJ2-5 NA TRBV19 NA CASSIFLTTKETQYF TGTGCCAGTAGTATTTTTCTAACTACAAAAGAGACCCAGTACTTC
TRBJ1-4 TRBD1 TRBV19 NA CASSTYGIRTGSPTNEKLFF TGTGCCAGTAGTACATACGGAATAAGGACAGGCTCCCCAACTAATGAAAAACTGTTTTTT
TRBJ2-7 TRBD1 TRBV19 NA CASSSREGTGVYEQYF TGTGCCAGTAGCAGTAGAGAGGGGACAGGCGTCTACGAGCAGTACTTC
TRBJ1-2 NA TRBV6-1 NA CASSASDSYGYTF TGTGCCAGCAGTGCGTCGGATAGCTATGGCTACACCTTC